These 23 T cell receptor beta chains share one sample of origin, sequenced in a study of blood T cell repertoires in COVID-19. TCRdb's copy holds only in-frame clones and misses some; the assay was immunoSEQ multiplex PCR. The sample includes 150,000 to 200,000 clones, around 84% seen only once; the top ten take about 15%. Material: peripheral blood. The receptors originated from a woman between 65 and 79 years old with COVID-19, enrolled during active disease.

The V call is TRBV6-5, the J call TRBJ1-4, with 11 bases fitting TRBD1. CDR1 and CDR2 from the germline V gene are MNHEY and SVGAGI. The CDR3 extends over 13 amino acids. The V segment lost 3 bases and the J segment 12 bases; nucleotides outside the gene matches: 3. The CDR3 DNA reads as TGTGCCAGCAGTTATGGACAGGGGGCCGAACTGTTTTTT. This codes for CASSYGQGAELFF.

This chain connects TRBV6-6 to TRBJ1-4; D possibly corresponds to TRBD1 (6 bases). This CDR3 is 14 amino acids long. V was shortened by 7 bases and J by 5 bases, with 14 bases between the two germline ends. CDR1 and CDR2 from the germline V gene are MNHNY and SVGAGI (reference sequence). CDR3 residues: CASNPGTWNEKLFF. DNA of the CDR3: TGTGCCAGCAACCCGGGGACATGGAATGAAAAACTGTTTTTT.

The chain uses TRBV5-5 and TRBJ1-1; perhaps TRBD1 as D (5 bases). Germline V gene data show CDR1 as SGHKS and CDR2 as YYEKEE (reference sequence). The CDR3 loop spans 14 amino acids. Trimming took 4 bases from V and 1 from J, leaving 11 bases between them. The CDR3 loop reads CASSVRTGNTEAFF. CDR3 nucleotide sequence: TGTGCCAGCAGCGTGAGAACAGGGAACACTGAAGCTTTCTTT.

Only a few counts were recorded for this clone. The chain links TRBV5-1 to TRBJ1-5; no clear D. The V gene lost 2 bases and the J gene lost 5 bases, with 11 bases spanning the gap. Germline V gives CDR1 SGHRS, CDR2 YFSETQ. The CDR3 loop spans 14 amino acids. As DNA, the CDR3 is TGCGCCAGCAGCTTTTCGGGGATGGATCAGCCCCAGCATTTT. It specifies CASSFSGMDQPQHF.

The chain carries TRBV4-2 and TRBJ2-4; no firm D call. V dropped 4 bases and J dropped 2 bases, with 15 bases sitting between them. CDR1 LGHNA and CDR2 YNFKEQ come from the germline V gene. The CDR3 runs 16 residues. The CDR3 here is CASSPRETLTKNIQYF. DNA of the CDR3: TGTGCCAGCAGCCCCCGAGAAACTTTAACCAAAAACATTCAGTACTTC.

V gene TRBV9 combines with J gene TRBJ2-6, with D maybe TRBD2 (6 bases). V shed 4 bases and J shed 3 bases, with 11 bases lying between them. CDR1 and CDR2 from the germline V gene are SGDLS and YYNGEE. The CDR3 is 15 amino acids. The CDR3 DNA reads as TGTGCCAGCAGCCGGGAGACGGGTGGGGCCAACGTCCTGACTTTC. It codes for CASSRETGGANVLTF.

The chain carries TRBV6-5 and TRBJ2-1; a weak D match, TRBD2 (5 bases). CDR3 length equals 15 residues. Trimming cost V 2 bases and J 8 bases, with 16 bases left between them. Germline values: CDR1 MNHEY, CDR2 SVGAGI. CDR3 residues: CASSYVGEPGDEQFF. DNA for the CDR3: TGTGCCAGCAGTTACGTGGGTGAACCCGGGGATGAGCAGTTCTTC.

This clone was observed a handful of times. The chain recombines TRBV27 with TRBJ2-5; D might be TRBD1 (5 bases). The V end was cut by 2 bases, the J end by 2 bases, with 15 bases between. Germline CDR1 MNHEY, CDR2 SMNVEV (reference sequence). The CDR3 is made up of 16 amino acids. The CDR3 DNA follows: TGTGCCAGCAGTTTACAGGGCCAGATTGTACAAGAGACCCAGTACTTC. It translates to CASSLQGQIVQETQYF.

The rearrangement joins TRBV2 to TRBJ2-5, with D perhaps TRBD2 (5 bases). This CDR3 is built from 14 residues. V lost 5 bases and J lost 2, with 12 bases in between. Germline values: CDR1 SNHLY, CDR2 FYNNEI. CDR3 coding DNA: TGTGCCAGCAGTTCCCGACTATATCAAGAGACCCAGTACTTC. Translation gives CASSSRLYQETQYF.

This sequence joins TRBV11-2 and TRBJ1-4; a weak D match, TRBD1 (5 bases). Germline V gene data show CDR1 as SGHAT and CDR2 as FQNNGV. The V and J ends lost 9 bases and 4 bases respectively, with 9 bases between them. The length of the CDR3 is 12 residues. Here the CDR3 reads CASRQINEKLFF. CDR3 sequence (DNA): TGTGCCAGTAGACAGATTAATGAAAAACTGTTTTTT.

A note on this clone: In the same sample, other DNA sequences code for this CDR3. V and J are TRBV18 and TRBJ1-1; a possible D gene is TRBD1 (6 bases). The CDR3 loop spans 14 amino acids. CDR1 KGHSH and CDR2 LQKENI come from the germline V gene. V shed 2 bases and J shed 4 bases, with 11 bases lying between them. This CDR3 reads CASSPNRVGTEAFF. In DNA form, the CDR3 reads TGTGCCAGCTCACCAAACAGGGTCGGCACTGAAGCTTTCTTT.

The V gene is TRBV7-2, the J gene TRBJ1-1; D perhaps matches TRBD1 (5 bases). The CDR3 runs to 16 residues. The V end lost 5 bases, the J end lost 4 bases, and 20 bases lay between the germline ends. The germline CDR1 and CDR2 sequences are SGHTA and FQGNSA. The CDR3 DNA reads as TGTGCCAGCAGCACCCCCGAGCGGGGGACGGGCACTGAAGCTTTCTTT. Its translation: CASSTPERGTGTEAFF. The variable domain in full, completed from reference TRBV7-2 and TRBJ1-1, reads GAGVSQSPSNKVTEKGKDVELRCDPISGHTALYWYRQSLGQGLEFLIYFQGNSAPDKSGLPSDRFSAERTGGSVSTLTIQRTQQEDSAVYLCASSTPERGTGTEAFFGQGTRLTVV.

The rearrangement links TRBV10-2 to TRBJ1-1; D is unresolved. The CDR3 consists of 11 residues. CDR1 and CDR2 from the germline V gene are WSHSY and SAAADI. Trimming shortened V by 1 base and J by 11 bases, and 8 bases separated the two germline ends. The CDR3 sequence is CASSELEDAFF. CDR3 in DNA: TGCGCCAGCAGTGAGTTGGAGGACGCTTTCTTT.

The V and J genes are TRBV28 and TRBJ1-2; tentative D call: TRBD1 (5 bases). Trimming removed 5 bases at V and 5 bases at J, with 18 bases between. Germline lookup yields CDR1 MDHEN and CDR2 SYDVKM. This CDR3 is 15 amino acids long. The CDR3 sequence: CASSQPLRVGYGYTF. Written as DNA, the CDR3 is TGTGCCAGCAGTCAACCCCTCAGGGTCGGTTATGGCTACACCTTC.

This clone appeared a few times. CDR3 bases: TGCGCCAGCAGTGAATTCGGATCCGAGGTGCTAAGATACGAGCAGTACGTC. Amino acid sequence: CASSEFGSEVLRYEQYV. The J gene is TRBJ2-7, the V gene TRBV10-2; no reliable D call. Looked up from germline, CDR1 is WSHSY and CDR2 is SAAADI. This CDR3 is built from 17 residues. V shed 3 bases and J shed 4 bases, with 22 bases lying between them.

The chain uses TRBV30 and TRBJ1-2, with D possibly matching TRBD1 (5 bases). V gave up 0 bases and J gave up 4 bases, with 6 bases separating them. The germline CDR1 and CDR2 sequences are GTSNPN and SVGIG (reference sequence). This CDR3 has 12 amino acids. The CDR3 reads CAWSVGVYGYTF. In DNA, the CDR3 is TGTGCCTGGAGTGTAGGGGTCTATGGCTACACCTTC.

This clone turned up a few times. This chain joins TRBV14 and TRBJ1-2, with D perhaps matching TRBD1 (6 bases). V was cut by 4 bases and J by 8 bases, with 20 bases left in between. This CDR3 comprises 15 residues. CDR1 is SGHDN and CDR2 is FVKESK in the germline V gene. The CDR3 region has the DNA TGTGCCAGCAGCCCTTCCTTGGATTTGGGGGCCGGCTACACCTTC. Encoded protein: CASSPSLDLGAGYTF.

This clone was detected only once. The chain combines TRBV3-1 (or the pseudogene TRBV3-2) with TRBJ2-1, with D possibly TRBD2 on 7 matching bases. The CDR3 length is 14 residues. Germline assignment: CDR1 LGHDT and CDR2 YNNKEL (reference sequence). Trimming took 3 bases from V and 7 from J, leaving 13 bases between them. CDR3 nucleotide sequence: TGTGCCAGCAGCCAGAGGGGGGGCCAAAATGAGCAGTTCTTC. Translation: CASSQRGGQNEQFF.

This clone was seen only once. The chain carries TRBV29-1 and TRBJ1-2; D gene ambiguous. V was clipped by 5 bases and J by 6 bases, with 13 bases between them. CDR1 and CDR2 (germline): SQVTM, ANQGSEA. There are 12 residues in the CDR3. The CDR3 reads CSVILRLDGYTF. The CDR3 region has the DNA TGCAGCGTTATACTAAGATTAGATGGCTACACCTTC. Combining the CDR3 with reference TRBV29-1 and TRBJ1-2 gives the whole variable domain SAVISQKPSRDICQRGTSLTIQCQVDSQVTMMFWYRQQPGQSLTLIATANQGSEATYESGFVIDKFPISRPNLTFSTLTVSNMSPEDSSIYLCSVILRLDGYTFGSGTRLTVV.

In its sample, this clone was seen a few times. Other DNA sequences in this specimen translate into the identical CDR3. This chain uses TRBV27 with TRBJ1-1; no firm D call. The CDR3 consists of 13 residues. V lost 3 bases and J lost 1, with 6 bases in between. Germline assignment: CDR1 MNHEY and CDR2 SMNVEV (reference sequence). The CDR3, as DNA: TGTGCCAGCAGTTTTCGGGGGAACACTGAAGCTTTCTTT. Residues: CASSFRGNTEAFF.

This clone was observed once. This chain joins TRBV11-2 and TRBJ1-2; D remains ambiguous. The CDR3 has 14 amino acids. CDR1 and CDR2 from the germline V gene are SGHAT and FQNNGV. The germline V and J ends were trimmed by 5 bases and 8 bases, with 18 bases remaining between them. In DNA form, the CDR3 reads TGTGCCAGCAGCCCGGCAGGCAAAGCGGGAGGCTACACCTTC. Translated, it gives CASSPAGKAGGYTF.

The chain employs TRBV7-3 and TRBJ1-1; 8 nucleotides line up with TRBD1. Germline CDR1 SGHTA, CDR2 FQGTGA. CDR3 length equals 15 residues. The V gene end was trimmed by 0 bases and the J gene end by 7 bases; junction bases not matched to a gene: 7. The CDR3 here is CASSLTDQGANEAFF. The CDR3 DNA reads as TGTGCCAGCAGCTTAACGGACCAGGGGGCGAATGAAGCTTTCTTT.

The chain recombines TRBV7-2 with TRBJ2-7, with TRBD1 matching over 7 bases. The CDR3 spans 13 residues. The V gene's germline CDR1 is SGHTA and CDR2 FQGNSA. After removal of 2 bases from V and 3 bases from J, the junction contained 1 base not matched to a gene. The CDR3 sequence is CASSLNRGYEQYF. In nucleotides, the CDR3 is TGTGCCAGCAGCTTAAACAGGGGCTACGAGCAGTACTTC. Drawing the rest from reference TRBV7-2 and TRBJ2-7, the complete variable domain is GAGVSQSPSNKVTEKGKDVELRCDPISGHTALYWYRQSLGQGLEFLIYFQGNSAPDKSGLPSDRFSAERTGGSVSTLTIQRTQQEDSAVYLCASSLNRGYEQYFGPGTRLTVT.